The 32 T cell receptor beta chains below come from one sample, sequenced in a study of blood T cell repertoires in COVID-19 (dated by TCRdb to the early 2020s). The library was produced with the immunoSEQ multiplex PCR assay. In its TCRdb copy, this immuneACCESS table keeps in-frame sequences only and misses some clones. Where compared with another copy, unresolved V genes explain less than half of these, and the others have no known cause. The sample table shows about 320,000 clones, and 75% to 90% are seen once. 5.2% of the sample rests with the top ten. The sequenced sample was PBMCs or T cells enriched from blood (not recorded which). These receptors were collected from a man aged 55 to 70 who had recovered from COVID-19.

CDR3 bases: TGTGCCACCAGCAGAGATTTGGTGCAGGGTGAGACCCAGTACTTC. Its translation is CATSRDLVQGETQYF. V gene TRBV15 combines with J gene TRBJ2-5; tentative D call: TRBD1 (5 bases). V lost 0 bases and J lost 5, with 13 bases in between. The CDR3 sequence is 15 residues long. Germline CDR1 is LNHNV and CDR2 is YYDKDF (reference sequence).

V is TRBV7-3 and J is TRBJ2-7; D possibly corresponds to TRBD1 (6 bases). Germline lookup yields CDR1 SGHTA and CDR2 FQGTGA. This CDR3 has 13 residues. V was clipped by 5 bases and J by 5 bases, with 13 bases between them. The CDR3 DNA follows: TGTGCCAGCAGCCCCTATAGGGGGAACGAGCAGTACTTC. Translating it yields CASSPYRGNEQYF.

The CDR3 nucleotides read TGTGCCAGCAGCGTAGTCGGGGACACTGAAGCTTTCTTT. Translating gives CASSVVGDTEAFF. V gene TRBV9 combines with J gene TRBJ1-1; D is undetermined. The CDR3 consists of 13 residues. Germline V gives CDR1 SGDLS, CDR2 YYNGEE. Trimming removed 0 bases from V and 3 bases from J, with 6 bases in between.

This clone was counted once. The chain joins TRBV2 to TRBJ1-5; D may be TRBD1 (6 bases). Trimming stripped 4 bases from V and 1 base from J, with 11 bases between. CDR1 and CDR2 from the germline V gene are SNHLY and FYNNEI. The CDR3 totals 15 residues. CDR3 DNA: TGTGCCAGCAGTGGCAGGGGCCGAAGCAATCAGCCCCAGCATTTT. Translated, it gives CASSGRGRSNQPQHF.

This chain connects TRBV6-5 to TRBJ2-7; 9 nucleotides agree with TRBD1. The CDR3 has 15 residues. V was clipped by 0 bases and J by 7 bases; unmatched bases: 7. The germline gives CDR1 MNHEY, CDR2 SVGAGI. This CDR3 reads CASSYSRQGVSEQYF. In nucleotides, the CDR3 is TGTGCCAGCAGTTACTCGAGACAGGGGGTATCGGAGCAGTACTTC.

This chain uses TRBV24-1 with TRBJ2-7; the match to TRBD1 covers 8 bases. The CDR3 spans 15 residues. Germline loops: CDR1 KGHDR, CDR2 SFDVKD. The ends lost 5 bases at V and 9 bases at J; junction bases unmatched: 14. Here the CDR3 reads CATSALGQGQEAQYF. The CDR3 bases are TGTGCCACCAGTGCTCTAGGACAGGGACAAGAAGCGCAGTACTTC.

This chain uses TRBV6-5 with TRBJ2-1; D gene unclear. CDR3 length equals 14 residues. Trimming cost V 2 bases and J 4 bases, with 9 bases left between them. Germline V gene lookup returns CDR1 MNHEY and CDR2 SVGAGI. The CDR3 region is CASSYVLDYNEQFF. The CDR3 DNA is TGTGCCAGCAGTTACGTGCTAGATTACAATGAGCAGTTCTTC.

This chain uses TRBV11-3 with TRBJ1-2; 9 bases line up with TRBD1. The CDR3 is 15 amino acids. The V gene's germline CDR1 is SGHNT and CDR2 YENEEA. V was clipped by 1 base and J by 10 bases; unmatched bases: 10. The CDR3 DNA reads TGTGCCAGCAGCTTAGGACAGGGACAGGGTGAAGTCTACACCTTC. This sequence encodes CASSLGQGQGEVYTF.

This sequence joins TRBV28 and TRBJ1-2, with TRBD1 identical over 7 bases. The CDR3 runs to 12 residues. Germline V gene lookup returns CDR1 MDHEN and CDR2 SYDVKM. CDR3 nucleotide sequence: TGTGCTTCAAAAATACAGGGGTATGGCTACACCTTC. It codes for CASKIQGYGYTF.

This chain links TRBV11-3 with TRBJ2-1; D is ambiguous. The CDR3 totals 12 residues. CDR1 SGHNT and CDR2 YENEEA come from the germline V gene. Trimming stripped 6 bases from V and 5 bases from J, with 8 bases between. For the CDR3, the DNA is TGTGCCAGCAGTGGGCAGAACAATGAGCAGTTCTTC. As protein: CASSGQNNEQFF.

The V call is TRBV11-2, the J call TRBJ2-3, with no clear D. This CDR3 is built from 15 residues. Germline lookup yields CDR1 SGHAT and CDR2 FQNNGV. V dropped 4 bases and J dropped 5 bases, with 16 bases sitting between them. For the CDR3, the DNA is TGTGCCAGCAGCTCAGGAAACTTAGTCCTAGATACGCAGTATTTT. As protein: CASSSGNLVLDTQYF.

In DNA form, the CDR3 reads TGCGCCAGCAGCTCCGGGACAGGGACGAGCAATCAGCCCCAGCATTTT. It encodes CASSSGTGTSNQPQHF. The V call is TRBV5-1, the J call TRBJ1-5; 9 nucleotides align to TRBD1. Germline V gene data show CDR1 as SGHRS and CDR2 as YFSETQ. This CDR3 has 16 residues. J lost 1 base, V lost 3 bases, and 5 bases had no gene match.

The CDR3 DNA sequence: TGTGCCAGCACCAGAGACTCAGGGGACCAGCCCCAGCATTTT. Translation gives CASTRDSGDQPQHF. The gene calls are TRBV7-9 and TRBJ1-5; D perhaps matches TRBD1 (6 bases). Trimming took off 7 bases at V and 7 bases at J, with 17 bases between the two ends. The V gene's germline CDR1 is SEHNR and CDR2 FQNEAQ (reference sequence). The CDR3 loop spans 14 amino acids.

The genes are TRBV28 and TRBJ1-2, with D possibly TRBD1 on 6 matching bases. This CDR3 spans 15 amino acids. Germline CDR1 reads MDHEN; CDR2 reads SYDVKM. Trimming stripped 7 bases from V and 2 bases from J, with 17 bases between. This chain's CDR3 is CASTLFGQMNYGYTF. CDR3 nucleotide sequence: TGTGCCAGCACCCTTTTCGGACAGATGAACTATGGCTACACCTTC.

The gene calls are TRBV6-5 and TRBJ2-7, with TRBD1 as a possible D gene (6 bases). The CDR3 is 15 residues long. Germline CDR1 is MNHEY and CDR2 is SVGAGI. V dropped 10 bases and J dropped 3 bases, with 22 bases sitting between them. The CDR3 region is CATRSHQTGFYEQYF. The CDR3 nucleotides read TGTGCCACCCGAAGTCACCAGACAGGTTTCTACGAGCAGTACTTC.

The J gene is TRBJ2-3, the V gene TRBV27; possibly TRBD1 for D (5 bases). Looked up from germline, CDR1 is MNHEY and CDR2 is SMNVEV (reference sequence). The CDR3 contains 14 residues. V gave up 2 bases and J gave up 7 bases, with 13 bases separating them. CDR3 residues: CASSLPQGGNTQYF. As DNA, the CDR3 is TGTGCCAGCAGTTTACCCCAGGGTGGGAATACGCAGTATTTT.

The rearrangement uses TRBV7-2 and TRBJ2-5, with TRBD2 as a possible D gene (6 bases). The germline V gene has CDR1 SGHTA and CDR2 FQGNSA. Between the trimmed V and J ends, which lost 5 bases and 3 bases, there was a span of 19 bases. This CDR3 has 16 residues. The CDR3, as DNA: TGTGCCAGCAGCCCCGGACTAACTAACGGTGAAGAGACCCAGTACTTC. This sequence encodes CASSPGLTNGEETQYF. The complete variable domain, with remaining parts taken from reference TRBV7-2 and TRBJ2-5, reads GAGVSQSPSNKVTEKGKDVELRCDPISGHTALYWYRQSLGQGLEFLIYFQGNSAPDKSGLPSDRFSAERTGGSVSTLTIQRTQQEDSAVYLCASSPGLTNGEETQYFGPGTRLLVL.

The chain is built from TRBV18 and TRBJ2-2, with D possibly matching TRBD2 (6 bases). From germline, CDR1 is KGHSH and CDR2 LQKENI. The CDR3 consists of 17 residues. The V end was cut by 3 bases, the J end by 5 bases, with 19 bases between. Written as DNA, the CDR3 is TGTGCCAGCTCACCCTCCCTAGGAGGGGCCCAGACCGGGGAGCTGTTTTTT. It specifies CASSPSLGGAQTGELFF.

The V call is TRBV3-1 (or the pseudogene TRBV3-2), the J call TRBJ1-5, with no clear D. Trimming left V 1 base short and J 7 bases short, with 11 bases between. Germline V gene data show CDR1 as LGHDT and CDR2 as YNNKEL (reference sequence). This CDR3 is built from 14 residues. The CDR3 DNA reads as TGTGCCAGCAGCCAAGGTCAGGCCCCCCAGCCCCAGCATTTT. Encoded protein: CASSQGQAPQPQHF.

The chain uses TRBV10-3 and TRBJ2-7; 9 bases are a match to TRBD1. This CDR3 contains 15 residues. V dropped 0 bases and J dropped 5; count of bases not matched to a gene: 5. Germline values: CDR1 ENHRY, CDR2 SYGVKD. The CDR3 sequence is CAISESLTGGDEQYF. CDR3 coding DNA: TGTGCCATCAGTGAGTCGTTAACAGGGGGCGACGAGCAGTACTTC.

The chain carries TRBV3-1 (or the pseudogene TRBV3-2) and TRBJ1-5; D is undetermined. The CDR3 spans 13 residues. CDR1 LGHDT and CDR2 YNNKEL come from the germline V gene (reference sequence). The V gene lost 10 bases and the J gene lost 2 bases, with 12 bases spanning the gap. CDR3 coding DNA: TGTGCCACTGGGTCCCAGGGCAATCAGCCCCAGCATTTT. It yields the protein CATGSQGNQPQHF.

This chain's CDR3 is CASRAVINEQFF. CDR3 DNA: TGTGCCAGCCGCGCCGTTATCAATGAGCAGTTCTTC. The rearrangement uses TRBV2 and TRBJ2-1; unclear D gene. V lost 8 bases to trimming and J lost 6 bases, with 11 bases between them. The CDR3 is 12 residues long. The germline V gene has CDR1 SNHLY and CDR2 FYNNEI.

In its sample, this clone was seen once. The chain couples TRBV6-5 to TRBJ2-7, with D possibly TRBD1 on 6 matching bases. Looked up from germline, CDR1 is MNHEY and CDR2 is SVGAGI. V was shortened by 7 bases and J by 6 bases, with 19 bases between the two germline ends. The CDR3 sequence is 14 residues long. As DNA, the CDR3 is TGTGCCAGCAACCCGGGACACCCAACAGCCGAGCAGTACTTC. Translation: CASNPGHPTAEQYF.

The J gene is TRBJ1-5, the V gene TRBV18; 10 bases agree with TRBD1. Germline V gives CDR1 KGHSH, CDR2 LQKENI. V was pared by 3 bases and J by 4 bases, with 6 bases of the junction left unmatched. CDR3 length: 16 amino acids. The CDR3 region has the DNA TGTGCCAGCTCACCGCTGGGACAGGGGACGAATCAGCCCCAGCATTTT. It yields the protein CASSPLGQGTNQPQHF.

The chain recombines TRBV28 with TRBJ2-1; D gene ambiguous. V was trimmed by 8 bases and J by 7 bases, leaving 12 bases between them. This CDR3 has 12 amino acids. The germline gives CDR1 MDHEN, CDR2 SYDVKM. CDR3 amino acids: CASLWRGNEQFF. The CDR3 DNA reads as TGTGCCAGCCTCTGGAGAGGAAATGAGCAGTTCTTC.

The V call is TRBV9, the J call TRBJ1-6, with 8 positions matching TRBD1. Germline CDR1 is SGDLS and CDR2 is YYNGEE. The junction had 9 bases not matched to a gene; V was cut back by 4 bases and J by 6 bases. The CDR3 runs 16 residues. CDR3 in amino acids: CASSYKTGASNSPLHF. CDR3 nucleotide sequence: TGTGCCAGCAGCTATAAGACAGGGGCAAGTAATTCACCCCTCCACTTT.

The chain uses TRBV9 and TRBJ2-1; D possibly corresponds to TRBD2 (6 bases). V lost 3 bases and J 9 bases, leaving 16 bases between the germline ends. Per germline, CDR1 SGDLS and CDR2 YYNGEE. This CDR3 is built from 14 residues. The CDR3 DNA sequence: TGTGCCAGCAGCGAAGTGGCGGGAAAAGTTGAGCAGTTCTTC. Its protein is CASSEVAGKVEQFF.

V is TRBV28 and J is TRBJ2-7, with D possibly being TRBD2 (6 bases). The length of the CDR3 is 11 residues. Germline V gene lookup returns CDR1 MDHEN and CDR2 SYDVKM. V lost 10 bases and J 3 bases, leaving 10 bases between the germline ends. CDR3 amino acids: CATDGSYEQYF. CDR3 DNA sequence: TGTGCCACCGACGGGAGCTACGAGCAGTACTTC.

This clone was detected only once. CDR3 amino acids: CASRNQGSGANVLTF. The DNA for the CDR3 is TGTGCCAGTAGGAACCAGGGGTCCGGGGCCAACGTCCTGACTTTC. The rearrangement links TRBV19 to TRBJ2-6, with a possible D match to TRBD1 (6 bases). The CDR3 is 15 residues long. The V and J ends lost 6 bases and 4 bases respectively, with 13 bases between them. From germline, CDR1 is LNHDA and CDR2 SQIVND (reference sequence).

This rearrangement joins TRBV7-9 to TRBJ1-4, with 8 bases identical to TRBD1. The CDR3 is 13 amino acids. J lost 15 bases, V lost 2 bases, and 8 bases had no gene match. Per the germline V gene, CDR1 is SEHNR and CDR2 is FQNEAQ (reference sequence). CDR3 amino acids: CASSLTRQGRLFF. DNA for the CDR3: TGTGCCAGCAGCTTAACCCGACAGGGGAGGTTGTTTTTT.

The J gene is TRBJ2-7, the V gene TRBV18, with D unclear. From germline, CDR1 is KGHSH and CDR2 LQKENI. The CDR3 has 14 residues. Trimming pared 3 bases from V and 2 bases from J, leaving 11 bases between. For the CDR3, the DNA is TGTGCCAGCTCACCTGAGACTGCCGCCTACGAGCAGTACTTC. Its translation is CASSPETAAYEQYF.

V usage is TRBV10-3 and J usage is TRBJ2-7; TRBD2 matches 10 bases. V shed 2 bases, J shed 3 bases, and the junction held 10 bases outside the gene matches. Per germline, CDR1 ENHRY and CDR2 SYGVKD. This CDR3 has 17 residues. The CDR3, as DNA: TGTGCCATCAGTGAGATTGGCCGGACTAGCGGCTTCTACGAGCAGTACTTC. This gives the protein CAISEIGRTSGFYEQYF.